The 27 T cell receptor beta chains given below trace back to one sample, sequenced in a study of T-cell memory formation after mild COVID-19. TCRdb re-called the 5' RACE reads with MiXCR, one entry per CDR3 protein. The repertoire holds tens of thousands of distinct CDR3 sequences, with around 16% as singletons. The sample taken for sequencing was PBMCs or a T cell subset sorted from them (not recorded which). The source of these receptors is a man aged 18 to 30 who had mild COVID-19 (a few samples of this study predate the infection). Cell type and time point are not known.

J is TRBJ1-1 and V is TRBV4-1, with unresolved D. V lost 1 base to trimming and J lost 1 base, with 19 bases between them. This CDR3 contains 18 residues. CDR1 and CDR2 from the germline V gene are MGHRA and YSYEKL. CDR3: CASSQGAVLSPSNTEAFF. The CDR3 DNA is TGCGCCAGCAGCCAAGGGGCGGTTCTATCCCCCTCGAACACTGAAGCTTTCTTT.

This clonotype appeared a few times. The chain uses TRBV12-3 or TRBV12-4 and TRBJ2-1; 8 bases fit TRBD2. This CDR3 is built from 15 residues. V was pared by 8 bases and J by 7 bases, with 13 bases of the junction left unmatched. CDR3 sequence: CASSSVIAGLNEQFF. The CDR3 nucleotides are TGTGCCAGCTCCTCGGTGATAGCGGGACTAAATGAGCAGTTCTTC.

This chain uses TRBV7-6 with TRBJ2-3; D is uncertain. V was cut by 2 bases and J by 1 base, with 10 bases left in between. Per germline, CDR1 SGHVS and CDR2 FNYEAQ. The CDR3 loop spans 15 amino acids. CDR3 protein: CASSLRQVGTDTQYF. Here the CDR3 DNA reads TGTGCCAGCAGCTTAAGGCAGGTTGGCACAGATACGCAGTATTTT. The full variable domain, rest sourced from reference TRBV7-6 and TRBJ2-3, is GAGVSQSPRYKVTKRGQDVALRCDPISGHVSLYWYRQALGQGPEFLTYFNYEAQQDKSGLPNDRFSAERPEGSISTLTIQRTEQRDSAMYRCASSLRQVGTDTQYFGPGTRLTVL.

The V call is TRBV6-5, the J call TRBJ2-5; D is perhaps TRBD1 (5 bases). Germline V CDR1 and CDR2: MNHEY, SVGAGI. This CDR3 region has 12 residues. Trimming pared 7 bases from V and 4 bases from J, leaving 10 bases between. CDR3 sequence reads: CASKGSGETQYF. CDR3 in DNA: TGTGCCAGCAAGGGGTCGGGAGAGACCCAGTACTTC.

This clonotype appeared a few times. The DNA for the CDR3 is TGTGCCAGCAGTTTGTTCGCAGGGGAGACCCAGTACTTC. Protein: CASSLFAGETQYF. The chain joins TRBV27 to TRBJ2-5, with D possibly TRBD1 on 5 matching bases. From germline, CDR1 is MNHEY and CDR2 SMNVEV (reference sequence). There are 13 residues in the CDR3. Trimming pared 3 bases from V and 5 bases from J, leaving 10 bases between.

This clonotype came up a few times. The CDR3 nucleotides are TGCGCCAGCAGCTGGACTAGCGGGGTCCGCGAGACCCAGTACTTC. It encodes CASSWTSGVRETQYF. The chain has TRBV5-1 and TRBJ2-5; 12 nucleotides agree with TRBD2. CDR1 and CDR2 (germline): SGHRS, YFSETQ. Trimming at V came to 3 bases and at J to 5 bases, leaving 5 bases not matched to a gene. This CDR3 has 15 residues.

This clonotype has a handful of counts. V is TRBV10-1 and J is TRBJ2-5; 7 bases agree with TRBD2. The CDR3 length is 15 residues. V dropped 3 bases and J dropped 0; count of bases not matched to a gene: 4. Germline values: CDR1 WNHNN, CDR2 SYGVQD (reference sequence). The CDR3 sequence: CASSDGGTHQETQYF. The CDR3 DNA follows: TGCGCCAGCAGTGACGGGGGGACCCACCAAGAGACCCAGTACTTC.

On this clonotype: One base away lies a much larger clone, so this may be a sequencing read error. The chain carries TRBV4-3 and TRBJ2-3; D not certain. CDR3 length: 13 amino acids. Looked up from germline, CDR1 is LGHNA and CDR2 is YSLEER. The CDR3 spells CASRQDRWDTQYF. Written as DNA, the CDR3 is TGCGCCAGCAGACAAGATCGCTGGGATACGCAGTATTTT.

This clonotype turned up a few times. V and J are TRBV12-3 or TRBV12-4 and TRBJ1-2; weak D call: TRBD1 (5 bases). V shed 5 bases and J shed 5 bases, with 18 bases lying between them. The CDR3 covers 15 residues. The CDR3 DNA follows: TGTGCCAGCAGTCCCGGGGCTTCCACGTCTTATGGCTACACCTTC. Amino acids: CASSPGASTSYGYTF.

J is TRBJ1-1 and V is TRBV7-9; a possible D gene is TRBD1 (6 bases). Germline CDR1 and CDR2: SEHNR and FQNEAQ (reference sequence). CDR3 length: 14 residues. Trimming took 2 bases from V and 2 from J, leaving 9 bases between them. CDR3 in amino acids: CASSLKGGNTEAFF. Here the CDR3 DNA reads TGTGCCAGCAGCTTAAAGGGGGGCAACACTGAAGCTTTCTTT.

This clonotype was seen many times. The V call is TRBV6-5, the J call TRBJ2-3, with 9 bases fitting TRBD2. This CDR3 spans 15 amino acids. The junction had 5 bases not matched to a gene; V was cut back by 2 bases and J by 5 bases. Germline CDR1 reads MNHEY; CDR2 reads SVGAGI. The CDR3: CASSYVAGEGDTQYF. CDR3 in DNA: TGTGCCAGCAGTTACGTAGCGGGGGAGGGAGATACGCAGTATTTT.

This clonotype appeared many times. The V call is TRBV7-9, the J call TRBJ2-7; D not resolved. Germline CDR1 and CDR2: SEHNR and FQNEAQ (reference sequence). This CDR3 is built from 16 residues. Deletions cut 3 bases from V and 6 bases from J, with 21 bases between. Here the CDR3 reads CASSFPPAQDSSEQYF. The CDR3 DNA reads as TGTGCCAGCAGCTTCCCTCCAGCACAAGACTCATCCGAGCAGTACTTC.

In this sample, this clonotype turned up a few times. The chain employs TRBV9 and TRBJ2-2; no clear D. With 6 bases removed from V and 3 bases from J, the gap between germline ends came to 15 bases. This CDR3 has 15 amino acids. The germline gives CDR1 SGDLS, CDR2 YYNGEE. The CDR3 DNA follows: TGTGCCAGCAAAACACACTCGAAGGACACCGGGGAGCTGTTTTTT. Protein sequence: CASKTHSKDTGELFF.

CDR3 protein: CASSLTVPASGGPHYNEQFF. The CDR3 DNA follows: TGCGCCAGCAGCTTGACAGTCCCGGCTAGCGGGGGGCCTCACTACAATGAGCAGTTCTTC. This chain links TRBV5-1 with TRBJ2-1; 11 positions agree with TRBD2. There are 20 residues in the CDR3. Unmatched junction bases numbered 15, after V lost 1 base and J lost 3 bases. CDR1 SGHRS and CDR2 YFSETQ come from the germline V gene.

This clonotype occurred a few times. This chain connects TRBV5-1 to TRBJ2-3; a possible D gene is TRBD2 (6 bases). The CDR3 length is 16 residues. The V gene lost 4 bases and the J gene lost 6 bases, with 21 bases spanning the gap. Per germline, CDR1 SGHRS and CDR2 YFSETQ. As DNA, the CDR3 is TGCGCCAGCAGCCTTTCGACCCGGGGGTGGGTGGATACGCAGTATTTT. Amino acids: CASSLSTRGWVDTQYF.

The table lists this clonotype with a few counts. The rearrangement joins TRBV7-8 to TRBJ1-4, with TRBD1 matching over 7 bases. The germline V gene has CDR1 SGHVS and CDR2 FQNEAQ. The CDR3 has 15 amino acids. V was clipped by 2 bases and J by 8 bases; unmatched bases: 8. The CDR3 loop is CASSLRLTGSEKLFF. DNA of the CDR3: TGTGCCAGCAGCTTAAGGTTGACAGGGTCCGAAAAACTGTTTTTT.

This clonotype has just a few counts. CDR3 in amino acids: CATSRVLYNEQFF. Written as DNA, the CDR3 is TGTGCCACCAGCAGAGTCCTTTACAATGAGCAGTTCTTC. The rearrangement joins TRBV15 to TRBJ2-1; D remains unclear. This CDR3 is 13 amino acids long. The ends were cut back, 1 base at V and 4 bases at J, with 5 bases in the middle. Germline V gene sequence: CDR1 LNHNV, CDR2 YYDKDF (reference sequence).

By frequency in the sample, this clonotype is medium-sized. The chain links TRBV11-2 to TRBJ2-1; D is unclear. The CDR3 covers 16 residues. Germline V gives CDR1 SGHAT, CDR2 FQNNGV. The ends were cut back, 2 bases at V and 3 bases at J, with 14 bases in the middle. In nucleotides, the CDR3 is TGTGCCAGCAGCTTATTGTCCCCGGAGTACTACAATGAGCAGTTCTTC. Encoded protein: CASSLLSPEYYNEQFF. Drawing the rest from reference TRBV11-2 and TRBJ2-1, the complete variable domain is EAGVAQSPRYKIIEKRQSVAFWCNPISGHATLYWYQQILGQGPKLLIQFQNNGVVDDSQLPKDRFSAERLKGVDSTLKIQPAKLEDSAVYLCASSLLSPEYYNEQFFGPGTRLTVL.

This clonotype occurred many times. The chain is built from TRBV12-3 or TRBV12-4 and TRBJ2-1; TRBD2 might be the D (6 bases). Trimming stripped 3 bases from V and 9 bases from J, with 9 bases between. The CDR3 has 12 residues. The CDR3 nucleotides read TGTGCCAGCAGTTTTCGGGGGAGTGAGCAGTTCTTC. It encodes CASSFRGSEQFF.

This clonotype showed up just a few times. The V and J genes are TRBV7-6 and TRBJ1-1; D might be TRBD1 (5 bases). V lost 5 bases and J lost 4, with 14 bases in between. Germline V gene sequence: CDR1 SGHVS, CDR2 FNYEAQ. The CDR3 has 14 residues. The CDR3 DNA reads as TGTGCCAGCAGCCCAAGTCAGGGACCCACTGAAGCTTTCTTT. It encodes CASSPSQGPTEAFF. Variable domain in full (rest from reference TRBV7-6 and TRBJ1-1): GAGVSQSPRYKVTKRGQDVALRCDPISGHVSLYWYRQALGQGPEFLTYFNYEAQQDKSGLPNDRFSAERPEGSISTLTIQRTEQRDSAMYRCASSPSQGPTEAFFGQGTRLTVV.

The CDR3, as DNA: TGTGCCAGCAAAGGAACCGGGAAAGATACGCAGTATTTT. Translation: CASKGTGKDTQYF. This rearrangement joins TRBV12-3 or TRBV12-4 to TRBJ2-3, with D maybe TRBD2 (5 bases). This CDR3 is 13 amino acids long. Trimming shortened V by 7 bases and J by 5 bases, and 13 bases separated the two germline ends.

The V gene is TRBV28, the J gene TRBJ2-5; the D gene is possibly TRBD2 (5 bases). V lost 5 bases and J 0 bases, leaving 10 bases between the germline ends. The V gene's germline CDR1 is MDHEN and CDR2 SYDVKM. The CDR3 length is 14 residues. The CDR3 nucleotides are TGTGCCAGCAGTCCGACTATATACCAAGAGACCCAGTACTTC. This encodes CASSPTIYQETQYF.

The sample holds a few counts of this clonotype. The CDR3: CASSSTQGDGYTF. The CDR3 nucleotides are TGTGCCAGCAGCTCGACACAGGGCGATGGCTACACCTTC. The V and J genes are TRBV5-4 and TRBJ1-2, with a tentative D call TRBD1 (6 bases). V lost 3 bases to trimming and J lost 6 bases, with 12 bases between them. CDR1 is SGHNT, CDR2 YYREEE, per germline (reference sequence). The CDR3 totals 13 residues.

The chain employs TRBV12-3 or TRBV12-4 and TRBJ2-5; 7 bases fit TRBD2. The CDR3 contains 16 residues. V lost 6 bases and J lost 0; bases outside the gene matches: 10. The CDR3 region is CASRSPGRVHQETQYF. For the CDR3, the DNA is TGTGCCAGCAGGTCCCCGGGGAGGGTGCACCAAGAGACCCAGTACTTC.

The gene calls are TRBV7-9 and TRBJ2-7; 8 positions agree with TRBD1. Losses at the gene ends were 5 bases for V and 5 bases for J; bases not matched to a gene: 14. CDR3 size: 16 residues. Germline CDR1 is SEHNR and CDR2 is FQNEAQ (reference sequence). For the CDR3, the DNA is TGTGCCAGCAGCGCCCACCTTCTGGACAGGGTCCACGAGCAGTACGTC. It encodes CASSAHLLDRVHEQYV.

This clonotype was seen ten or more times. The chain employs TRBV6-4 and TRBJ2-3; no firm D call. Between the trimmed V and J ends, which lost 8 bases and 5 bases, there was a span of 14 bases. The CDR3 extends over 13 amino acids. Germline-derived CDR1 and CDR2 are MRHNA and SNTAGT. The CDR3 coding sequence is TGTGCCAGCGCCTTCCGCTCCCAAGATACGCAGTATTTT. Protein: CASAFRSQDTQYF.

This clonotype was seen repeatedly, ten times or more. The chain has TRBV11-2 and TRBJ2-2, with D unresolved. The CDR3 has 16 amino acids. Per germline, CDR1 SGHAT and CDR2 FQNNGV. Between the trimmed V and J ends, which lost 4 bases and 0 bases, there was a span of 12 bases. CDR3 DNA sequence: TGTGCCAGCAGCTCCCGGCCGGCCGCGAACACCGGGGAGCTGTTTTTT. Translated: CASSSRPAANTGELFF.